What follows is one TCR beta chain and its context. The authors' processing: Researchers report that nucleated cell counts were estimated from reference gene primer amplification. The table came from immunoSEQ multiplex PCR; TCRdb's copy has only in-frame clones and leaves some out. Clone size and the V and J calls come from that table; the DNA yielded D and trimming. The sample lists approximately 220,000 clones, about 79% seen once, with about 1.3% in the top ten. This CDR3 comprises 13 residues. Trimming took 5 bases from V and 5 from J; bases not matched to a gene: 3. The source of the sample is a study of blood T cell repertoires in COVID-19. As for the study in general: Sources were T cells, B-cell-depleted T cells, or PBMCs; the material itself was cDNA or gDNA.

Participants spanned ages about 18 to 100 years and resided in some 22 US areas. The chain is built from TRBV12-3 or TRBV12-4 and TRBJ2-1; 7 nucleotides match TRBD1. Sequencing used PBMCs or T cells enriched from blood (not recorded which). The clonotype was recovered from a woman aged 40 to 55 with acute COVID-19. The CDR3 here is CASSPGTDNEQFF. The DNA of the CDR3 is TGTGCCAGCAGTCCCGGGACAGACAATGAGCAGTTCTTC.